A selection of T cell receptor beta chains follows, all from one sample in a study of blood T cell repertoires in COVID-19. The method was immunoSEQ multiplex PCR; TCRdb's version includes in-frame clones alone and lacks a portion of them. The repertoire has about 220,000 clones, approximately 91% of them found once; the top ten carry around 0.72%. Source material: peripheral blood. All receptors derive from a man aged 35 to 55 with acute or convalescent COVID-19. CDR3s include the opening cysteine and the closing phenylalanine or tryptophan. The D gene is left open where the match is weak. A row's size may be missing; if present it is once, few, many or a size class.

TRBJ2-7	few	TRBV2	.	CASRLVSWSEQYF	TGTGCCAGCAGACTCGTTTCGTGGTCGGAGCAGTACTTC
TRBJ2-4	.	TRBV10-1	.	CASNGTRTENIQYF	TGCGCCAGCAACGGCACCCGCACAGAAAACATTCAGTACTTC
TRBJ2-7	.	TRBV21-1	.	CASSKEDRDEQYF	TGTGCCAGCAGCAAAGAGGACAGGGACGAGCAGTACTTC
TRBJ2-3	.	TRBV6-2/TRBV6-3	TRBD2	CASSPILAAIGTDTQYF	TGTGCCAGCAGTCCGATCCTAGCGGCTATCGGCACAGATACGCAGTATTTT
TRBJ1-2	.	TRBV27	TRBD1	CASSLDYRGYGYTF	TGTGCCAGCAGTTTAGACTACAGGGGCTATGGCTACACCTTC
TRBJ1-6	.	TRBV27	.	CASRRGSGENSPLHF	TGTGCCAGCAGACGAGGGTCAGGGGAGAATTCACCCCTCCACTTT
TRBJ2-2	.	TRBV6-1	TRBD1	CASSEQGAGTGELFF	TGTGCCAGCAGTGAACAGGGGGCCGGCACCGGGGAGCTGTTTTTT
TRBJ2-7	.	TRBV7-9	TRBD1	CASSLGQGADYEQYF	TGTGCCAGCAGCTTGGGACAGGGGGCGGACTACGAGCAGTACTTC
TRBJ2-7	.	TRBV7-8	TRBD1	CASSLGQGFYEQYF	TGTGCCAGCAGCCTAGGACAGGGATTCTACGAGCAGTACTTC
TRBJ2-2	.	TRBV7-9	.	CASKVTGDPGGGELFF	TGTGCCAGCAAAGTCACGGGCGACCCCGGGGGCGGGGAGCTGTTTTTT
TRBJ2-1	.	TRBV6-5	.	CASSYLKSSYNEQFF	TGTGCCAGCAGTTACCTAAAAAGCTCCTACAATGAGCAGTTCTTC
TRBJ1-3	.	TRBV18	.	CASSPSTELSGNTIYF	TGTGCCAGCTCACCGTCGACAGAACTCTCTGGAAACACCATATATTTT
TRBJ1-2	.	TRBV7-9	.	CASSRGAANYGYTF	TGTGCCAGCAGCCGGGGGGCCGCTAACTATGGCTACACCTTC
TRBJ2-1	.	TRBV5-1	TRBD2	CASSSPGLVGNEQFF	TGCGCCAGCAGCTCGCCGGGACTAGTAGGGAATGAGCAGTTCTTC
TRBJ2-7	.	TRBV27	.	CASSGNSGYEQYF	TGTGCCAGCAGCGGGAACAGCGGCTACGAGCAGTACTTC
TRBJ2-1	.	TRBV28	.	CASNPTTRPNEQFF	TGTGCCAGCAACCCGACGACTAGACCCAATGAGCAGTTCTTC
TRBJ2-1	.	TRBV11-1	.	CASSLDVGSSYNEQFF	TGTGCCAGCAGCTTAGATGTCGGGAGCTCCTACAATGAGCAGTTCTTC
TRBJ2-7	.	TRBV7-9	TRBD1	CASSPRDREYEQYF	TGTGCCAGCAGTCCCCGGGACAGGGAATACGAGCAGTACTTC
TRBJ1-3	.	TRBV18	TRBD1	CASSPRTGDGNTIYF	TGTGCCAGCTCACCGAGGACAGGGGACGGAAACACCATATATTTT
TRBJ2-5	few	TRBV25-1	.	CASSEYSLAETQYF	TGTGCCAGCAGTGAATATAGTTTAGCAGAGACCCAGTACTTC
TRBJ1-2	.	TRBV18	.	CASSPQGQGNYGYTF	TGTGCCAGCTCACCGCAAGGGCAGGGGAACTATGGCTACACCTTC
TRBJ1-2	.	TRBV19	TRBD1	CASSAGQGGNYGYTF	TGTGCCAGTAGTGCGGGACAGGGGGGAAACTATGGCTACACCTTC
TRBJ2-5	.	TRBV5-1	TRBD1	CASSTTGTEAQYF	TGCGCCAGCAGCACGACAGGGACGGAGGCCCAGTACTTC
TRBJ2-3	.	TRBV5-4	.	CASSFSGGVEDTQYF	TGTGCCAGCAGCTTCTCGGGGGGCGTAGAAGATACGCAGTATTTT
TRBJ2-1	.	TRBV9	TRBD1	CASSPGQVYNEQFF	TGTGCCAGCAGTCCGGGACAGGTCTACAATGAGCAGTTCTTC
TRBJ2-2	few	TRBV2	.	CASRNLRGRANTGELFF	TGTGCCAGCAGAAACCTCAGGGGCCGCGCGAACACCGGGGAGCTGTTTTTT
TRBJ2-7	.	TRBV5-4	TRBD2	CASNPRGASGGYEQYF	TGTGCCAGCAACCCTCGGGGGGCTAGCGGGGGCTACGAGCAGTACTTC
TRBJ2-1	.	TRBV27	TRBD2	CASLAGAGNEQFF	TGTGCCAGCCTAGCGGGAGCGGGCAATGAGCAGTTCTTC
TRBJ2-1	.	TRBV6-2/TRBV6-3	.	CASSYSSGPHNEQFF	TGTGCCAGCAGTTACTCTAGCGGCCCCCACAATGAGCAGTTCTTC
TRBJ2-3	.	TRBV4-3	.	CASSPTWGGHTDTQYF	TGCGCCAGCAGCCCAACCTGGGGGGGGCACACAGATACGCAGTATTTT
TRBJ2-7	.	TRBV5-1	TRBD2	CASSLGGLDYEQYF	TGCGCCAGCAGCTTGGGGGGACTAGACTACGAGCAGTACTTC
TRBJ2-7	.	TRBV28	.	CASSQTGANSYEQYF	TGTGCCAGCAGTCAAACGGGAGCAAACTCCTACGAGCAGTACTTC
TRBJ2-1	.	TRBV10-3	TRBD1	CAIRGEGQFYNEQFF	TGTGCCATCAGAGGCGAGGGACAGTTTTACAATGAGCAGTTCTTC
TRBJ1-5	.	TRBV19	.	CASTNSNQPQHF	TGTGCCAGTACAAACAGTAATCAGCCCCAGCATTTT
TRBJ2-7	.	TRBV27	TRBD2	CASSWGASGTTYEQYF	TGTGCCAGCAGTTGGGGTGCTAGCGGGACCACCTACGAGCAGTACTTC
TRBJ1-2	.	TRBV12-3/TRBV12-4	TRBD1	CASTRQGTNGYTF	TGTGCCAGCACCAGACAGGGGACCAATGGCTACACCTTC
TRBJ1-6	.	TRBV7-9	.	CASSPGGNSPLHF	TGTGCCAGCAGCCCGGGAGGGAATTCACCCCTCCACTTT
TRBJ2-1	.	TRBV2	.	CASSGTNNEQFF	TGTGCCAGCAGTGGGACTAACAATGAGCAGTTCTTC
TRBJ1-1	.	TRBV7-2	.	CASSLGPGQSNTEAFF	TGTGCCAGCAGCTTAGGCCCCGGACAGTCGAACACTGAAGCTTTCTTT
TRBJ1-4	.	TRBV3-1/TRBV3-2	TRBD1	CASSHVTGVGEKLFF	TGTGCCAGCAGCCATGTGACAGGGGTGGGAGAAAAACTGTTTTTT
TRBJ2-3	.	TRBV7-3	.	CASSLIPEDTQYF	TGTGCCAGCAGCTTAATTCCAGAAGATACGCAGTATTTT
TRBJ2-1	.	TRBV7-2	TRBD2	CASSLLPGGHNEQFF	TGTGCCAGCAGCTTACTCCCGGGAGGGCACAATGAGCAGTTCTTC
TRBJ2-3	.	TRBV29-1	TRBD1	CSVDGTGHDRGGDTQYF	TGCAGCGTTGACGGGACGGGCCACGACAGGGGTGGAGATACGCAGTATTTT
TRBJ1-5	.	TRBV27	.	CASSSGAAQPQHF	TGTGCCAGCAGTTCAGGGGCAGCTCAGCCCCAGCATTTT
TRBJ2-1	many	TRBV29-1	TRBD2	CSVAPGTSGSNEQFF	TGCAGCGTCGCCCCTGGGACTAGCGGGAGCAATGAGCAGTTCTTC
TRBJ2-5	.	TRBV28	TRBD2	CASRGWGLAGSLGETQYF	TGTGCCAGCAGGGGGTGGGGACTAGCGGGATCCCTCGGGGAGACCCAGTACTTC
TRBJ2-1	.	TRBV29-1	TRBD1	CSVVGQGYNEQFF	TGCAGCGTTGTAGGACAGGGTTACAATGAGCAGTTCTTC
TRBJ2-7	.	TRBV14	TRBD1	CASSQLDRVYEQYF	TGTGCCAGCAGCCAATTGGACAGGGTCTACGAGCAGTACTTC
TRBJ2-7	.	TRBV3-1/TRBV3-2	.	CASSQVIHEQYF	TGTGCCAGCAGCCAAGTAATCCACGAGCAGTACTTC
TRBJ2-1	.	TRBV5-6	.	CASSLDSGTSYNEQFF	TGTGCCAGCAGCTTGGACAGCGGCACCTCCTACAATGAGCAGTTCTTC